This T cell receptor (beta chain) was captured by sequencing in a study of glioma-infiltrating T cells after dendritic cell vaccination. Details on this clone: The antigen is undetermined.

Time point here: after dendritic cell vaccination, including at tumor progression/relapse. TCRdb keeps only in-frame clones here, not all; method: immunoSEQ multiplex PCR. The table has some 110,000 clones, roughly 90% seen once. Study-wide findings and caveats: Higher pretreatment TIL content predicted longer progression-free time and survival.

Germline loops: CDR1 ENHRY, CDR2 SYGVKD. The CDR3 consists of 13 residues. The J segment lost 8 bases and the V segment lost 10 bases, leaving 10 bases of the junction unmatched. This receptor was identified in a human donor with glioblastoma. The chain employs TRBV10-3 and TRBJ2-1, with 8 positions matching TRBD1. This specimen consisted of blood, obtained after dendritic cell vaccination. This CDR3 reads CATGTTTGDEQFF. CDR3 in DNA: TGTGCCACCGGAACTACGACAGGGGATGAGCAGTTCTTC.